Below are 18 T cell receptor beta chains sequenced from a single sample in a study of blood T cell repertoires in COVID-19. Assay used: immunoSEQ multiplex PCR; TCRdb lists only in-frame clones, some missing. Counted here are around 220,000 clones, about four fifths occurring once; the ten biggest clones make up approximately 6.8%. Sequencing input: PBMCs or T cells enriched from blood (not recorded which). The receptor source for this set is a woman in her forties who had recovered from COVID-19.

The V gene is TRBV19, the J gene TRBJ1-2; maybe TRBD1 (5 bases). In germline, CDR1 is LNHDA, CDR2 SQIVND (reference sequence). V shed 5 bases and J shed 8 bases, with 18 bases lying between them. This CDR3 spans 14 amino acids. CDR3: CASSLPDSDGGYTF. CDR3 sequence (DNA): TGTGCCAGTAGTCTTCCCGACAGTGATGGCGGCTACACCTTC.

The chain's CDR3 is CASSMGQRLYGYTF. CDR3 DNA: TGTGCCAGCAGTATGGGACAGCGACTCTATGGCTACACCTTC. The chain links TRBV28 to TRBJ1-2; the match to TRBD1 covers 7 bases. Losses at the gene ends were 5 bases for V and 4 bases for J; bases not matched to a gene: 7. Per germline, CDR1 MDHEN and CDR2 SYDVKM. CDR3 size: 14 residues.

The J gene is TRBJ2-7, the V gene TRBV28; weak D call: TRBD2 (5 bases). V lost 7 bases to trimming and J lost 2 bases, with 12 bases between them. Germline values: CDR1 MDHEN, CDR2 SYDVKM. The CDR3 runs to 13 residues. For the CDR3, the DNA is TGTGCCAGCACACACTCGGAGGCCTACGAGCAGTACTTC. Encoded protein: CASTHSEAYEQYF.

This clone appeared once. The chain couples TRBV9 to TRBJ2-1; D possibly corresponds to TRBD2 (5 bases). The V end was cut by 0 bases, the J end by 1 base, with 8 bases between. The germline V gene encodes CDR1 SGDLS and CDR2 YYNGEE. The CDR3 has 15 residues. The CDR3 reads CASSVDRESYNEQFF. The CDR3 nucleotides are TGTGCCAGCAGCGTAGATCGGGAATCCTACAATGAGCAGTTCTTC.

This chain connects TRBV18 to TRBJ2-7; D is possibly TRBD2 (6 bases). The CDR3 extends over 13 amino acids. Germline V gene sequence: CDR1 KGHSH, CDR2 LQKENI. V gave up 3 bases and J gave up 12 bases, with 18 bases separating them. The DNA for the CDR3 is TGTGCCAGCTCACCCCAGGACTATTTAGCCCTGTACTTC. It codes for CASSPQDYLALYF.

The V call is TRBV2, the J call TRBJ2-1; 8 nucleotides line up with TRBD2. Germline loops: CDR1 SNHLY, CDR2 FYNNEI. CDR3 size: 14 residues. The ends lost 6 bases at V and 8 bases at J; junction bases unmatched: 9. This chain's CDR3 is CASRETSAVDEQFF. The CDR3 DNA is TGTGCCAGCAGGGAGACTAGCGCAGTCGATGAGCAGTTCTTC.

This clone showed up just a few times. DNA for the CDR3: TGCAGCGTTCTGAAGCTGAGGAACACTGAAGCTTTCTTT. Translating it yields CSVLKLRNTEAFF. V gene TRBV29-1 combines with J gene TRBJ1-1; unclear D gene. V was shortened by 5 bases and J by 1 base, with 11 bases between the two germline ends. Germline loops: CDR1 SQVTM, CDR2 ANQGSEA. This CDR3 has 13 amino acids.

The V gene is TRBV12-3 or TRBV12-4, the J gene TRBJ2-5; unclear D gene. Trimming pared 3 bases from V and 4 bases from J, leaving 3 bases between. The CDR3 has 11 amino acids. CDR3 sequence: CASSFGETQYF. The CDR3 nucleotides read TGTGCCAGCAGTTTCGGAGAGACCCAGTACTTC.

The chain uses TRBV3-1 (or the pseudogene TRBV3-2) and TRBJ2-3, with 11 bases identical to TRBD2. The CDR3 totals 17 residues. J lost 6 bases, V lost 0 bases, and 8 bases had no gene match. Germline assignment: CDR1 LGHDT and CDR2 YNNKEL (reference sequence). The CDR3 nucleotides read TGTGCCAGCAGCCAAGATCGCACTAGCGGGAGAGGGGATACGCAGTATTTT. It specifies CASSQDRTSGRGDTQYF.

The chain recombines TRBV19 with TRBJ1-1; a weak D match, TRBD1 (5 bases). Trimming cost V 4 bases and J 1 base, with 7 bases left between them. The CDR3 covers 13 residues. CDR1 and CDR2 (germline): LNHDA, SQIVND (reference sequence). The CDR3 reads CASSKQGNTEAFF. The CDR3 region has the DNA TGTGCCAGTAGTAAGCAGGGGAACACTGAAGCTTTCTTT.

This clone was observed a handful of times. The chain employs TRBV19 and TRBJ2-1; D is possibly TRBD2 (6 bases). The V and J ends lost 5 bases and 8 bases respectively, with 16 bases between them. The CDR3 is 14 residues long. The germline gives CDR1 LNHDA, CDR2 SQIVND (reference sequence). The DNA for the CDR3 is TGTGCCAGTAGTTCTCGACTGCGGGGCGATGAGCAGTTCTTC. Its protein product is CASSSRLRGDEQFF.

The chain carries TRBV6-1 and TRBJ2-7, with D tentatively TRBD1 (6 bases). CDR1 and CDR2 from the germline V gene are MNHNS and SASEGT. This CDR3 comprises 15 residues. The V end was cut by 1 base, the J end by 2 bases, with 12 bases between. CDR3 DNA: TGTGCCAGCAGTGAAGTCGATAAGGGGGCCTACGAGCAGTACTTC. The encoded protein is CASSEVDKGAYEQYF.

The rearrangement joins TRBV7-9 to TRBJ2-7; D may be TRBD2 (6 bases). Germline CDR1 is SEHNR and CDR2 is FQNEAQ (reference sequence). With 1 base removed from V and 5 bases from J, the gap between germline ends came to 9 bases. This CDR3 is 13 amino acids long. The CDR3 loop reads CASSLVGGHEQYF. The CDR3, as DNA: TGTGCCAGCAGCTTAGTGGGGGGTCACGAGCAGTACTTC.

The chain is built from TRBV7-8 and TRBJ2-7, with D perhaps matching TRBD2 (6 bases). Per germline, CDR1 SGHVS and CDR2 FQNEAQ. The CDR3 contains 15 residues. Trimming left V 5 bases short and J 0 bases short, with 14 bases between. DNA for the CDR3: TGTGCCAGCAGCCAAGTCGGCGGGAACTCCTACGAGCAGTACTTC. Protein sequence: CASSQVGGNSYEQYF.

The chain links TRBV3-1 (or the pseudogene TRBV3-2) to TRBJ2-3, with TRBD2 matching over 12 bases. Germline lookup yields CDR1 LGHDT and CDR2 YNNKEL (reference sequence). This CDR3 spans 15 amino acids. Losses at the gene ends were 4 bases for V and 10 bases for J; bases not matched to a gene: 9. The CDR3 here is CASSPTSGSMFPQYF. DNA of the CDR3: TGTGCCAGCAGCCCGACTAGCGGGAGTATGTTCCCGCAGTATTTT.

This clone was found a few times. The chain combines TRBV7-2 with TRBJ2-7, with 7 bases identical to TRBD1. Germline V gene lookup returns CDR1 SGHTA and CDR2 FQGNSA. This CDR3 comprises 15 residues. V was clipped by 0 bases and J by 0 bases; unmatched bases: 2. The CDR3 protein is CASSLATGPSYEQYV. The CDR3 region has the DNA TGTGCCAGCAGCTTAGCGACAGGGCCCTCCTACGAGCAGTACGTC.

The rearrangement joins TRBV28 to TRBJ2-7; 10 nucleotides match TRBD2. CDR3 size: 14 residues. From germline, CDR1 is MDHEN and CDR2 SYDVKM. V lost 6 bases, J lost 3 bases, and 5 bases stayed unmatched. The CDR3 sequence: CASRSGTSDYEQYV. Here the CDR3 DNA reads TGTGCCAGCAGATCAGGGACTAGCGACTACGAGCAGTACGTC.

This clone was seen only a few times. The CDR3, as DNA: TGCGCCAGCAGCCAAGAAGAGGATCGACCGGCTTTCTTT. Translated, it gives CASSQEEDRPAFF. J is TRBJ1-1 and V is TRBV4-1, with unresolved D. The germline gives CDR1 MGHRA, CDR2 YSYEKL. The germline V and J ends were trimmed by 0 bases and 11 bases, with 13 bases remaining between them. The CDR3 is made up of 13 amino acids.